Listed below are T cell receptor beta chains from one sample, sequenced in a study of CD8+CD57+ T cells in acquired aplastic anemia. From the reads, TCRdb called clonotypes with MiXCR, one entry per CDR3 protein. The table records hundreds of thousands of distinct CDR3 sequences, 55% to 70% of them present only once. Sequences were obtained from sorted CD4+, CD8+, or CD8+CD57+ T cells (not recorded which) from PBMCs. The source is a human donor in good health, serving as a control. CDR3s include the opening cysteine and the closing phenylalanine or tryptophan. Each record gives: V gene, J gene, clone size, D gene, CDR3 protein, CDR3 DNA. D genes are given only for firm matches. Clone size is not always given. Where it is, it says once, few, many or a class for expanded clones.

v_call: TRBV10-3
j_call: TRBJ2-4
clone_size: NA
d_call: NA
cdr3_aa: CAISDLGRDVQYF
cdr3_nt: TGTGCCATCAGTGATCTCGGGCGGGACGTTCAGTACTTC

v_call: TRBV7-2
j_call: TRBJ1-1
clone_size: NA
d_call: NA
cdr3_aa: CASSLSGWKTGAFF
cdr3_nt: TGTGCCAGCAGCTTGTCCGGGTGGAAGACTGGAGCTTTCTTT

v_call: TRBV2
j_call: TRBJ1-6
clone_size: few
d_call: NA
cdr3_aa: CASIGIYNSPLHF
cdr3_nt: TGTGCCAGCATCGGTATTTATAATTCACCCCTCCACTTT

v_call: TRBV7-9
j_call: TRBJ2-7
clone_size: NA
d_call: NA
cdr3_aa: CASSLAGETQYFGQYF
cdr3_nt: NA

v_call: TRBV10-3
j_call: TRBJ1-1
clone_size: few
d_call: NA
cdr3_aa: CAIQQGNTEAFF
cdr3_nt: TGTGCCATTCAACAGGGGAACACTGAAGCTTTCTTT

v_call: TRBV7-2
j_call: TRBJ2-5
clone_size: many
d_call: NA
cdr3_aa: CASSLARGAQETQYF
cdr3_nt: TGTGCCAGCAGCTTAGCCAGGGGGGCCCAAGAGACCCAGTACTTC

v_call: TRBV19
j_call: TRBJ1-1
clone_size: NA
d_call: NA
cdr3_aa: CASSISPGGGEAFF
cdr3_nt: TGTGCCAGTAGTATATCCCCGGGGGGCGGGGAAGCTTTCTTT

v_call: TRBV12-3/TRBV12-4
j_call: TRBJ1-5
clone_size: NA
d_call: NA
cdr3_aa: CASSFQENQPQHF
cdr3_nt: TGTGCCAGCAGCTTCCAGGAAAATCAGCCCCAGCATTTT

v_call: TRBV5-1
j_call: TRBJ2-3
clone_size: NA
d_call: NA
cdr3_aa: CASSLGQSADTQYF
cdr3_nt: TGCGCCAGCAGCTTGGGGCAGAGCGCTGATACGCAGTATTTT

v_call: TRBV9
j_call: TRBJ1-5
clone_size: NA
d_call: TRBD1
cdr3_aa: CASSFLPPHRGQYF
cdr3_nt: TGTGCCAGCAGCTTCCTCCCCCCACACAGGGGACAATATTTT

v_call: TRBV7-2
j_call: TRBJ1-4
clone_size: many
d_call: TRBD1
cdr3_aa: CASSLASGRGHEKLFF
cdr3_nt: TGTGCCAGCAGCTTAGCCTCGGGGAGGGGGCATGAAAAACTGTTTTTT

v_call: TRBV7-3
j_call: TRBJ2-7
clone_size: NA
d_call: NA
cdr3_aa: CASSLTFREEQYF
cdr3_nt: TGTGCCAGCAGCTTAACGTTCAGGGAAGAGCAGTACTTC

v_call: TRBV5-6
j_call: TRBJ1-1
clone_size: NA
d_call: NA
cdr3_aa: CASRLGVASNTEAFF
cdr3_nt: TGTGCCAGCCGCTTGGGAGTAGCCTCGAACACTGAAGCTTTCTTT

v_call: TRBV27
j_call: TRBJ2-7
clone_size: NA
d_call: TRBD2
cdr3_aa: CASSFSGGGEQYF
cdr3_nt: TGTGCCAGCAGTTTTTCGGGGGGAGGCGAGCAGTACTTC

v_call: TRBV12-3/TRBV12-4
j_call: TRBJ1-5
clone_size: NA
d_call: NA
cdr3_aa: CASTNYNQPQHF
cdr3_nt: TGTGCCAGCACTAACTACAATCAGCCCCAGCATTTT

v_call: TRBV5-1
j_call: TRBJ1-6
clone_size: NA
d_call: NA
cdr3_aa: CASSPSVGTGNSPLHF
cdr3_nt: TGCGCCAGCAGCCCCTCTGTGGGAACGGGTAATTCACCCCTCCACTTT

v_call: TRBV7-2
j_call: TRBJ2-5
clone_size: NA
d_call: TRBD2
cdr3_aa: CASSLDLAVGETQYF
cdr3_nt: TGTGCCAGCAGCTTAGACCTAGCGGTTGGGGAGACCCAGTACTTC

v_call: TRBV9
j_call: TRBJ1-4
clone_size: NA
d_call: TRBD1
cdr3_aa: CASSVTGGYGEKLFF
cdr3_nt: TGTGCCAGCAGCGTTACAGGGGGCTACGGTGAAAAACTGTTTTTT

v_call: TRBV5-8
j_call: TRBJ1-1
clone_size: NA
d_call: NA
cdr3_aa: CASSLQRANTEAFF
cdr3_nt: TGTGCCAGCAGCTTACAGAGGGCGAACACTGAAGCTTTCTTT

v_call: TRBV7-7
j_call: TRBJ1-2
clone_size: NA
d_call: NA
cdr3_aa: CASSPLSGGGAANGYTF
cdr3_nt: TGTGCTAGCAGCCCCCTCTCGGGCGGGGGGGCGGCAAATGGCTACACCTTC

v_call: TRBV4-3
j_call: TRBJ1-2
clone_size: NA
d_call: NA
cdr3_aa: CASSQDGLGYTF
cdr3_nt: TGCGCCAGCAGCCAAGATGGGTTGGGCTACACCTTC

v_call: TRBV9
j_call: TRBJ1-2
clone_size: NA
d_call: NA
cdr3_aa: CASSLHQSGGYTF
cdr3_nt: TGTGCCAGCAGCTTGCATCAATCCGGGGGCTACACCTTC

v_call: TRBV7-2
j_call: TRBJ2-2
clone_size: NA
d_call: NA
cdr3_aa: CASSLPAIRELFF
cdr3_nt: TGTGCCAGCAGCTTACCGGCAATCCGGGAGCTGTTTTTT

v_call: TRBV7-7
j_call: TRBJ2-1
clone_size: NA
d_call: TRBD2
cdr3_aa: CASSSGANGGNNEQFF
cdr3_nt: TGTGCCAGCAGCAGCGGGGCTAACGGGGGTAATAATGAGCAGTTCTTC

v_call: TRBV9
j_call: TRBJ1-2
clone_size: NA
d_call: NA
cdr3_aa: CASSVHGQYGYTF
cdr3_nt: TGTGCCAGCAGCGTTCATGGGCAGTATGGCTACACCTTC

v_call: TRBV7-3
j_call: TRBJ1-3
clone_size: NA
d_call: NA
cdr3_aa: CASSKVPGNTIYF
cdr3_nt: TGTGCCAGCAGCAAAGTACCAGGAAACACCATATACTTT

v_call: TRBV20-1
j_call: TRBJ2-3
clone_size: once
d_call: NA
cdr3_aa: CSAKQGVSTDTQYF
cdr3_nt: TGCAGTGCTAAACAGGGAGTAAGCACAGATACGCAGTATTTT

v_call: TRBV30
j_call: TRBJ1-1
clone_size: many
d_call: TRBD1
cdr3_aa: CAWTLGQGVGTEAFF
cdr3_nt: TGTGCCTGGACCCTCGGACAGGGGGTGGGCACTGAAGCTTTCTTT

v_call: TRBV7-9
j_call: TRBJ2-7
clone_size: NA
d_call: TRBD2
cdr3_aa: CASSLGGKSDKHQYF
cdr3_nt: TGTGCCAGCAGCTTGGGGGGGAAGAGTGACAAGCACCAGTACTTC

v_call: TRBV19
j_call: TRBJ2-2
clone_size: many
d_call: TRBD2
cdr3_aa: CASSIGGGGPTFIGELFF
cdr3_nt: TGTGCCAGTAGTATAGGGGGCGGGGGGCCGACGTTCATAGGGGAGCTGTTTTTT

v_call: TRBV20-1
j_call: TRBJ1-5
clone_size: NA
d_call: NA
cdr3_aa: CSATSAPGEDQPQHF
cdr3_nt: TGCAGTGCTACCAGTGCGCCGGGGGAGGATCAGCCCCAGCATTTT

v_call: TRBV7-2
j_call: TRBJ1-5
clone_size: NA
d_call: NA
cdr3_aa: CATSFVWNKTKHRF
cdr3_nt: TGTGCCACCAGCTTTGTCTGGAACAAAACTAAGCACAGATTT